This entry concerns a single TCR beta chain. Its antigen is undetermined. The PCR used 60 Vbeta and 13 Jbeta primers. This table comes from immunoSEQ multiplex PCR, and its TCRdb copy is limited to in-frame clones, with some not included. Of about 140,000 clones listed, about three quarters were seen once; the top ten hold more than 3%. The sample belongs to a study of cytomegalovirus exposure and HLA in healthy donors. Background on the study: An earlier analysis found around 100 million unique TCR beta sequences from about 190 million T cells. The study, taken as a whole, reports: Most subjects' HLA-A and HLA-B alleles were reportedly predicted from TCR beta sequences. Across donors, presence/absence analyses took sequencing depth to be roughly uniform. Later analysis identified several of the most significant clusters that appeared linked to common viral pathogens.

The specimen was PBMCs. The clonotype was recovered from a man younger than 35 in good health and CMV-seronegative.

DNA for the CDR3: TGTGCCAGCAGTGAAGGACCCCTAGGGGGATACGAGCAGTACTTC. Protein: CASSEGPLGGYEQYF. The V call is TRBV25-1, the J call TRBJ2-7, with a tentative D call TRBD1 (6 bases). The germline V gene encodes CDR1 MGHDK and CDR2 SYGVNS. The CDR3 has 15 residues. The V and J ends lost 2 bases and 4 bases respectively, with 15 bases between them.